The sequence of this T cell receptor beta chain was determined in a study of T cells in Graves' hyperthyroidism and ophthalmopathy (dated by TCRdb to about 2019). Background on the whole study: To identify TCR V-J signatures that set the groups apart, the researchers used a discovery cohort of 100 patients, made up of 40 to 45 with Graves' ophthalmopathy and 57 with stable Graves' hyperthyroidism. The approximately 98 discovery patients were randomly divided into training and test sets at a 7:3 ratio. After blood sampling, hyperthyroidism patients were treated with methimazole at a starting dose of 30 mg daily, and ophthalmopathy patients were treated with high-dose intravenous methylprednisolone. The paper describes TCR Vbeta CDR3 sequencing of 135 peripheral blood samples, made up of about 40 ophthalmopathy patients, over 70 hyperthyroidism patients and roughly 17 progressor patients. Prospective prediction of ophthalmopathy was tested in an independent validation cohort consisting of roughly 19 hyperthyroidism patients and approximately 16 patients who later progressed to ophthalmopathy. In addition, the study compared T-cell repertoires in thyroid tissue and in blood from roughly 6 Graves' hyperthyroidism patients.

Trimming removed 0 bases from V and 1 base from J, leaving 12 bases between the germline ends. CDR1 GTSNPN and CDR2 SVGIG were looked up in the germline V gene (reference sequence). The CDR3 has 15 amino acids, counting the end cysteine and phenylalanine. Solely the CDR3 DNA is kept, with 45 bases framed from the first base. This clonotype was observed a handful of times. There is no known antigen for this receptor. Base quality data are lacking; no much larger clone is found one base away. Overall study results and their limits: Sample size was not statistically predetermined, and blinding of investigators to group allocation was not performed. In validation, the model predicted progression to ophthalmopathy a median of 6.5 months before onset, with approximately 70% sensitivity and roughly 72% specificity. Most expanded thyroid clonotypes (frequency above 0.001) were also found in blood, which suggests that blood repertoires may mirror thyroid immune responses. A 13 V-J signature model separated ophthalmopathy from stable hyperthyroidism, with nearly 90% sensitivity and 81.08% specificity in cross-validation and 80%/75% in testing.

Graves' hyperthyroidism was defined as stable when no progression to ophthalmopathy occurred over 18 months of follow-up. The hyperthyroidism patients were between 18 and 65 years old and newly diagnosed, with a disease duration of less than 2 months. Any patient with an uncontrolled infection, another autoimmune disease, pregnancy or lactation was excluded. Diagnoses were established on the basis of clinical symptoms, serum thyroxine and TRAb, thyroid ultrasound, and orbital computed tomography. Trizol reagent was used to extract total RNA, and RNA quality was then checked on an Agilent 2100 Bioanalyzer. The TCR beta CDR3 regions were amplified from the RNA transcripts. The TCR CDR3 was subjected to a first round of RT-PCR using the HTBI primer set and the Qiagen OneStep RT-PCR kit. The libraries were constructed in a second round of multiplex PCR and then size-selected and purified. Paired-end sequencing of the libraries was performed with 100 bp reads on an Illumina HiSeq2000. The original methods were these. SOAPnuke was used to process the raw data, throwing out any read that contained adapters or uncalled bases, had a mean Phred below 15, or lacked an exact constant-primer or identifier match. High-quality paired reads were merged using COPE v1.2.5, and each unique nucleotide sequence was defined as a clonotype. Clonotypes were aligned to IMGT TRBV, TRBD and TRBJ reference segments using MiTCR v1.1. Analysis was restricted to V-J combinations with a frequency above 0.0001, which covered approximately 99% of repertoires. A TCS score was defined as the ratio between F50 (clonal expansion) and ExV (chaos), using BLOSUM62-based TCRdist between CDR3 peptides within each V-J. Welch's t-statistics and random forest reduced just over 500 V-J features to 13, which were used in a naive Bayes classifier (R e1071). The similarity between thyroid and blood repertoires was quantified using the Morisita-Horn index. TCRdb trimmed public reads at Q25 via fastp, called clones via MiXCR and kept in-frame beta chains. Each entry is one CDR3 protein sequence, shown with its most common DNA and genes. The authors' filters were not applied to this entry. This sample lists almost 600,000 distinct CDR3 sequences; roughly 46% were detected once. Around 8% of the sample goes to the ten largest clones.

This sequence uses TRBV30 and TRBJ1-1; a tentative D call is TRBD1 (5 bases match). This sequence originates from a woman aged 18-29 years with Graves' hyperthyroidism. Material for sequencing was peripheral blood or thyroid tissue (not recorded which). Read as DNA, the sequence is TGTGCCTGGAGTGTACGGGGCGCTCAGAACACTGAAGCTTTCTTT. It translates as CAWSVRGAQNTEAFF. The reference TRBV30 and TRBJ1-1 proteins fill in what lies around the CDR3, so the full variable domain reads SQTIHQWPATLVQPVGSPLSLECTVEGTSNPNLYWYRQAAGRGLQLLFYSVGIGQISSEVPQNLSASRPQDRQFILSSKKLLLSDSGFYLCAWSVRGAQNTEAFFGQGTRLTVV.